The text below deals with one T cell receptor (beta chain). It lacks a known antigen. Within one base of it there is no much larger clone, and no base qualities were kept. This entry comes from a study of T-cell reconstitution after alpha-beta-depleted transplantation in children (dated by TCRdb to about 2016). Regarding the complete study: T-cell immune reconstitution after TCRalphabeta/CD19-depleted allogeneic hematopoietic cell transplantation in children was quantitatively tracked in the study by means of TCR repertoire profiling. Overall study outcomes, separate from this receptor: About two months after transplant, the apparently early recovery of alphabetaT-cell counts reportedly depended on just several hundred clones that had expanded rapidly and came from non-depleted graft cells. Over the following months the frequencies of hyperexpanded clones went down, and after one year T-cell counts and TCRbeta diversity were mostly credited to newly produced T cells. In some patients, the high TCRbeta diversity seen at day 60 was put down to recipient T cells and intrathymic progenitors that had survived conditioning.

The library was built by means of PCR. Reads for this sample came from an Illumina HiSeq 2500. TCR library preparation used molecular barcoding, with unique molecular identifiers applied to normalize quantification of the TCRbeta repertoire. TCRdb cleaned the public reads at Q25 with fastp, built clones with MiXCR and kept in-frame beta chains. Merged by CDR3 protein, the rows form single entries marked with the most common genes and DNA. For this sample the table gives roughly 350,000 distinct CDR3 sequences, of which 15% to 20% were detected only once. The ten largest clonotypes hold about 41% of the sample. Interpreted using the paper, the treatment or condition label stands for: allogeneic hematopoietic cell transplantation with graft depleted of TCRalphabeta T cells and CD19 B cells. TCRalphabeta/CD19-depleted allogeneic hematopoietic cell grafts were given to the transplant recipients, all of whom were children.

Via the germline V gene (reference sequence), CDR1 is SGHKS and CDR2 YYEKEE. Counted from cysteine to phenylalanine, this CDR3 has 13 amino acids. Left in the record is the CDR3 DNA by itself, 39 bases read in frame from the first base. V gives up 4 bases and J gives up 8 bases, and the segment between their germline ends measures 15 bases. Sequencing used PBMCs, mostly from graft donor cells, obtained 360 days after TCRalphabeta/CD19-depleted stem cell transplant. This sequence originates from a male patient between 2 and 9 years old who had a stem cell transplant for acute lymphoblastic leukemia, so the T cells may come from the graft donor. The chain links TRBV5-5 with TRBJ1-2; TRBD1 might be the D gene, on 6 matching bases. This receptor carries the CDR3 CASSPTGFRGYTF. The nucleotide sequence is given as TGTGCCAGCAGCCCTACAGGGTTCCGGGGCTACACCTTC.